This T cell receptor beta chain was identified during a study of OX40 agonist ivuxolimab in advanced cancers. On the study more broadly: A diagnosis of hepatocellular carcinoma, melanoma, renal cell or head and neck cancer was present in dose-escalation patients. It was permissible to have had prior anti-PD-1, anti-PD-L1 or anti-CTLA-4 therapy, and approximately 40% had some. Whole-study results and caveats: At doses 0.1 to 3.0 mg/kg, CD4+ and CD8+ clones expanded. Normalized T-cell clonal expansion was also low in some nonresponders.

Profiling relied on immunoSEQ multiplex PCR, and the TCRdb table lists in-frame clones only, not all of them. The sample has about 100,000 clones, around 93% seen once. To note about this clone: The antigen is undetermined.

The V gene lost 3 bases and the J gene lost 5 bases, with 10 bases spanning the gap. The V gene's germline CDR1 is KGHSH and CDR2 LQKENI. The CDR3 is made up of 13 amino acids. The sample consisted of CD4+ or CD8+ T cells sorted from blood, taken in a trial of the OX40 agonist ivuxolimab. This TCR came from an adult with an advanced solid tumor such as melanoma, head and neck, liver or kidney cancer. The J gene is TRBJ2-5, the V gene TRBV18, with D unclear. Here the CDR3 reads CASSPRLAETQYF. CDR3 DNA: TGTGCCAGCTCACCGAGACTTGCGGAGACCCAGTACTTC.